This section outlines one T cell receptor beta chain sequence together with its context. Antigen: not known. At a deep level, the assay was run. Profiling relied on immunoSEQ multiplex PCR, and the TCRdb table lists in-frame clones only, not all of them. Of 2 million or so clones in the sample, about 95% were seen once. CD45RO negativity and positive selection for CCR7 defined naive CD8 cells, a population that excluded terminally differentiated effector memory CD45RA+ cells. The study drew its donors from healthy HIV-negative adults without recent acute infections or vaccinations. The data derive from a study of shared clonotypes between healthy human individuals. CDR1 and CDR2 from the germline V gene are ENHRY and SYGVKD. The CDR3 is 15 residues long. V gave up 4 bases and J gave up 1 base, with 11 bases separating them. Study results and limitations: A generally larger estimated richness was seen in naive subsets than in memory subsets.

The origin of this receptor is a man aged 18 to 35 in good health. V and J are TRBV10-3 and TRBJ2-1, with D perhaps TRBD2 (5 bases). Material for sequencing was naive CD8+ T cells sorted from blood. The CDR3: CAISAGSGSYNEQFF. The CDR3 DNA reads TGTGCCATCAGTGCTGGGAGCGGATCCTACAATGAGCAGTTCTTC.